A single sample is the source of the 26 T cell receptor beta chains below, sequenced in a study of regulatory T cells in long-lasting Graves disease. According to the study, TCR beta libraries were built with iRepertoire HTBI primers and CDR3-region Arm-PCR. Using its own MiXCR run on the multiplex PCR reads, TCRdb lists one record per CDR3 protein. Of about 400,000 distinct CDR3 sequences listed, around 21% are singletons. Sample time point: persistent/refractory GD, antithyroid drugs over 5 years with positive TRAb. The TCR library was made from RNA that had been extracted from PBMCs in TRIzol. The specimen was peripheral blood mononuclear cells (PBMCs), collected when the disease was refractory, from a patient treated with antithyroid drugs. The receptor set was obtained from a female donor with Graves disease.

The gene calls are TRBV12-5 and TRBJ2-7, with D possibly matching TRBD2 (6 bases). Trimming removed 5 bases at V and 1 base at J, with 9 bases between. The CDR3 consists of 13 residues. Germline V gene data show CDR1 as LGHNT and CDR2 as FRNRAP. The CDR3 nucleotides read TGTGCTAGTGGTACCGGGAGTTCCTACGAGCAGTACTTC. Translation gives CASGTGSSYEQYF.

This clonotype came up many times. The chain joins TRBV28 to TRBJ1-5; TRBD1 is a possible D gene (5 bases). The CDR3 loop spans 16 amino acids. Germline V gene lookup returns CDR1 MDHEN and CDR2 SYDVKM. V lost 5 bases to trimming and J lost 2 bases, with 16 bases between them. The CDR3 bases are TGTGCCAGCAGTACCTGGGGCCTCGTGGGCAATCAGCCCCAGCATTTT. Protein product: CASSTWGLVGNQPQHF.

This chain joins TRBV20-1 and TRBJ2-7; 8 nucleotides agree with TRBD2. CDR3 size: 14 residues. Germline V gene data show CDR1 as DFQATT and CDR2 as SNEGSKA (reference sequence). Germline trimming cut 0 bases from V and 5 bases from J; bases unmatched to any gene: 6. The chain's CDR3 is CSARDPGGPNEQYF. CDR3 coding DNA: TGCAGTGCTAGAGATCCGGGAGGGCCCAACGAGCAGTACTTC.

This clonotype was seen a single time. The chain carries TRBV13 and TRBJ2-2; D is undetermined. The CDR3 is 12 amino acids. V was clipped by 9 bases and J by 6 bases, with 11 bases between them. Looked up from germline, CDR1 is PRHDT and CDR2 is FYEKMQ (reference sequence). CDR3 coding DNA: TGTGCCAGTATATCGTCATCCGGGGAGCTGTTTTTT. This codes for CASISSSGELFF.

This clonotype was observed at least ten times. The gene calls are TRBV6-1 and TRBJ2-7; D possibly matches TRBD1 or TRBD2 (6 bases each). This CDR3 comprises 14 residues. The V end lost 3 bases, the J end lost 0 bases, and 9 bases lay between the germline ends. Germline V gene lookup returns CDR1 MNHNS and CDR2 SASEGT. The CDR3, as DNA: TGTGCCAGCAGTGAGAGGGGGGTCTCCTACGAGCAGTACTTC. Its protein is CASSERGVSYEQYF.

On this clonotype itself: This may stem from a read error, because a much larger clone lies one nucleotide away. As DNA, the CDR3 is TGTGCCAGCAGCTTAGACAGGACGGGCGAGCAGTACTTC. This gives the protein CASSLDRTGEQYF. This chain uses TRBV7-2 with TRBJ2-7, with D possibly being TRBD1 (5 bases). The V end was cut by 1 base, the J end by 6 bases, with 10 bases between. In germline, CDR1 is SGHTA, CDR2 FQGNSA. The CDR3 totals 13 residues.

This clonotype came up a few times. This chain links TRBV28 with TRBJ1-1, with 7 nucleotides matching TRBD1. J was trimmed by 1 base and V by 8 bases; bases with no gene match: 7. Germline V gene sequence: CDR1 MDHEN, CDR2 SYDVKM. CDR3 length equals 14 residues. CDR3 in DNA: TGTGCCAGCGGATCCGGGACAGAGAACACTGAAGCTTTCTTT. It codes for CASGSGTENTEAFF.

Regarding this clonotype: A much larger clone differs by one base, so this may be a read error. The V and J genes are TRBV6-1 and TRBJ2-2; D not certain. The CDR3 loop spans 13 amino acids. The ends were cut back, 5 bases at V and 3 bases at J, with 7 bases in the middle. Looked up from germline, CDR1 is MNHNS and CDR2 is SASEGT. This chain's CDR3 is CASSHTHTGELFF. The CDR3 DNA follows: TGTGCCAGCAGTCACACCCACACCGGGGAGCTGTTTTTT.

The V and J genes are TRBV15 and TRBJ1-5, with unresolved D. V lost 3 bases and J 3 bases, leaving 9 bases between the germline ends. Germline V gives CDR1 LNHNV, CDR2 YYDKDF (reference sequence). There are 14 residues in the CDR3. CDR3 sequence reads: CATSRDDNNQPQHF. Written as DNA, the CDR3 is TGTGCCACCAGCAGGGACGACAACAATCAGCCCCAGCATTTT.

The V and J genes are TRBV7-2 and TRBJ2-3, with 10 bases identical to TRBD2. Germline V gives CDR1 SGHTA, CDR2 FQGNSA. This CDR3 spans 15 amino acids. The trim removed 5 bases at V and 2 bases at J, leaving 4 bases unmatched. The CDR3 nucleotides are TGTGCCAGCAGCACCGGGACTAGCGCCACAGATACGCAGTATTTT. It encodes CASSTGTSATDTQYF.

The V and J genes are TRBV6-9 and TRBJ1-2, with D possibly matching TRBD1 (6 bases). The CDR3 is made up of 13 amino acids. Trimming removed 3 bases from V and 6 bases from J, with 11 bases in between. CDR1 MNHGY and CDR2 SVAAGI come from the germline V gene. This CDR3 reads CASSYYGGHGYTF. The DNA for the CDR3 is TGTGCCAGCAGTTACTATGGGGGGCATGGCTACACCTTC.

The table lists this clonotype with a few counts. CDR3 in amino acids: CASSLSTTGAGELFF. CDR3 nucleotides: TGTGCCAGCAGTTTATCCACGACAGGGGCCGGGGAGCTGTTTTTT. The chain couples TRBV27 to TRBJ2-2; 8 bases match TRBD1. Germline CDR1 MNHEY, CDR2 SMNVEV (reference sequence). This CDR3 comprises 15 residues. Trimming at V came to 0 bases and at J to 6 bases, leaving 3 bases not matched to a gene.

This clonotype was detected a few times. CDR3 sequence: CASSQDVRAADTQYF. The DNA of the CDR3 is TGTGCCAGCAGCCAAGATGTTAGGGCAGCAGATACGCAGTATTTT. This rearrangement joins TRBV3-1 to TRBJ2-3; D is unresolved. The ends were cut back, 0 bases at V and 4 bases at J, with 11 bases in the middle. Germline CDR1 reads LGHDT; CDR2 reads YNNKEL (reference sequence). CDR3 length: 15 amino acids.

The chain has TRBV20-1 and TRBJ2-3; D gene ambiguous. The CDR3 spans 17 residues. Between the trimmed V and J ends, which lost 4 bases and 4 bases, there was a span of 24 bases. CDR1 DFQATT and CDR2 SNEGSKA come from the germline V gene (reference sequence). The DNA of the CDR3 is TGCAGTGCTATTTGGCGGAAAGAAATAGCTTTTGCAGATACGCAGTATTTT. Translated: CSAIWRKEIAFADTQYF.

In this sample, this clonotype turned up a few times. V and J are TRBV20-1 and TRBJ2-5, with unresolved D. CDR3 size: 13 residues. Trimming pared 4 bases from V and 1 base from J, leaving 10 bases between. Germline lookup yields CDR1 DFQATT and CDR2 SNEGSKA (reference sequence). The CDR3 loop is CSATPTLQETQYF. The CDR3 region has the DNA TGCAGTGCTACCCCCACACTCCAAGAGACCCAGTACTTC.

The chain is built from TRBV6-1 and TRBJ2-1, with a weak D call TRBD2 (6 bases). The ends were cut back, 5 bases at V and 2 bases at J, with 16 bases in the middle. This CDR3 is built from 16 residues. Germline CDR1 MNHNS, CDR2 SASEGT. The CDR3 region has the DNA TGTGCCAGCAGTTATCGCCGTTTAGCGGCCTACAATGAGCAGTTCTTC. As protein: CASSYRRLAAYNEQFF.

This clonotype was counted only a few times. This sequence joins TRBV5-1 and TRBJ1-2, with D tentatively TRBD1 (6 bases). V was clipped by 4 bases and J by 8 bases, with 21 bases between them. There are 15 residues in the CDR3. CDR1 is SGHRS and CDR2 is YFSETQ in the germline V gene. Here the CDR3 reads CASSPLTGRNGGYTF. The CDR3 DNA reads as TGCGCCAGCAGCCCGCTGACAGGACGCAATGGAGGCTACACCTTC. The full variable domain, its missing parts supplied by reference TRBV5-1 and TRBJ1-2, is KAGVTQTPRYLIKTRGQQVTLSCSPISGHRSVSWYQQTPGQGLQFLFEYFSETQRNKGNFPGRFSGRQFSNSRSEMNVSTLELGDSALYLCASSPLTGRNGGYTFGSGTRLTVV.

Only a few counts were recorded for this clonotype. The chain has TRBV29-1 and TRBJ2-4; 8 bases match TRBD1. Germline CDR1 reads SQVTM; CDR2 reads ANQGSEA. The CDR3 loop spans 14 amino acids. The junction had 6 bases not matched to a gene; V was cut back by 6 bases and J by 2 bases. CDR3 loop: CSVRGTGTKNIQYF. In DNA, the CDR3 is TGCAGCGTAAGAGGGACAGGCACCAAAAACATTCAGTACTTC.

The chain carries TRBV12-3 or TRBV12-4 and TRBJ1-1; D is ambiguous. The CDR3 is made up of 17 amino acids. V was shortened by 0 bases and J by 0 bases, with 14 bases between the two germline ends. The CDR3 here is CASSLAAGSLMNTEAFF. CDR3 in DNA: TGTGCCAGCAGTTTAGCGGCGGGGAGCCTGATGAACACTGAAGCTTTCTTT.

This clonotype was counted many times. The chain recombines TRBV6-1 with TRBJ1-5, with 12 bases fitting TRBD1. There are 17 residues in the CDR3. From germline, CDR1 is MNHNS and CDR2 SASEGT. V trimming: 5 bases; J trimming: 2 bases; junction bases outside the gene matches: 7. The CDR3 reads CASSRGTGGEGNQPQHF. The CDR3 nucleotides read TGTGCCAGCAGTCGCGGGACAGGGGGCGAAGGCAATCAGCCCCAGCATTTT.

This clonotype has a handful of counts. At one boundary the junction diverges from the germline segment, which might be a read error. The chain joins TRBV7-7 to TRBJ2-5; D is unclear. The germline V gene has CDR1 SSHAT and CDR2 FNYEAQ (reference sequence). The CDR3 length is 14 residues. The CDR3 DNA reads as TGTGCTAGCAGCTTAGACACACTACCGGAGACCCAGTACTTC. This codes for CASSLDTLPETQYF.

Regarding this clonotype: This sequence may be a read error, since a much larger clone differs from it by one base. The chain couples TRBV10-3 to TRBJ1-1; 7 bases line up with TRBD1. V gave up 3 bases and J gave up 1 base; unmatched junction bases: 5. The CDR3 runs 15 residues. The germline V gene has CDR1 ENHRY and CDR2 SYGVKD. The CDR3: CAISDRGQQNTEAFF. The CDR3 nucleotides are TGTGCCATCAGTGACCGGGGACAGCAGAACACTGAAGCTTTCTTT.

The rearrangement links TRBV3-1 to TRBJ2-1; TRBD2 agrees at 8 bases. The CDR3 is 15 amino acids. CDR1 LGHDT and CDR2 YNNKEL come from the germline V gene (reference sequence). V was clipped by 7 bases and J by 4 bases; unmatched bases: 9. The CDR3 spells CASNPGGTGYNEQFF. For the CDR3, the DNA is TGTGCCAGCAACCCGGGGGGGACCGGGTACAATGAGCAGTTCTTC.

The sample holds a few counts of this clonotype. V is TRBV20-1 and J is TRBJ2-7, with 9 bases identical to TRBD1. In germline, CDR1 is DFQATT, CDR2 SNEGSKA (reference sequence). With V trimmed by 2 bases and J by 4 bases, 9 bases remained unmatched. The CDR3 is 15 residues long. CDR3 in DNA: TGCAGTGCTAGACCCCTGGGACAGGGAGAATACGAGCAGTACTTC. It is translated as CSARPLGQGEYEQYF.

Worth noting for this clonotype: This could be a read error, since a much larger clone is one nucleotide away. V gene TRBV6-1 combines with J gene TRBJ2-7; 10 bases match TRBD2. V was clipped by 9 bases and J by 3 bases; unmatched bases: 8. From germline, CDR1 is MNHNS and CDR2 SASEGT. This CDR3 region has 14 residues. The CDR3 DNA sequence: TGTGCCAGTAGAAACCTAGCGGGGGACTACGAGCAGTACTTC. It is translated as CASRNLAGDYEQYF.

Note on this clonotype: A junction boundary mismatches the germline segment, possibly from a read error. The chain is built from TRBV30 and TRBJ2-5; D is ambiguous. The CDR3 is 15 residues long. Germline values: CDR1 GTSNPN, CDR2 SVGIG (reference sequence). The CDR3 sequence: CAWGVNSLPQETQYF. CDR3 sequence (DNA): TGTGCCTGGGGTGTCAACTCACTGCCTCAAGAGACCCAGTACTTC.